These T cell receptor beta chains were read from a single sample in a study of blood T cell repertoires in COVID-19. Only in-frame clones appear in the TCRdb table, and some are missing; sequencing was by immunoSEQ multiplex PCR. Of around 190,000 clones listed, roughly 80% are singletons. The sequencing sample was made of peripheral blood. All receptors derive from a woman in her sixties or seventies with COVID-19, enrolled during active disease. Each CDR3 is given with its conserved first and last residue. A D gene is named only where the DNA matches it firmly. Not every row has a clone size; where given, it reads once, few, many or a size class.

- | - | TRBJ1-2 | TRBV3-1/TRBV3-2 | TGTGCCAGCAGCCAAGGTCACACTAACTATGGCTACACCTTC | CASSQGHTNYGYTF
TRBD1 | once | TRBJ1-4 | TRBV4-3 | TGCGCCAGCAGCCAAGATACAGGGGCGGGTGAAAAACTGTTTTTT | CASSQDTGAGEKLFF
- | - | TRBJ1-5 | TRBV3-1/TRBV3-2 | TGTGCCAGCAGCCCCTCCTCAATAAGGACAGTAGATGGGTGTAATCAGCCCCAGCATTTT | CASSPSSIRTVDGCNQPQHF
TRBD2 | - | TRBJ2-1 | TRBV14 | TGTGCCAGCAGAGACTCGGGACTAGCAGGGTTCAATGAGCAGTTCTTC | CASRDSGLAGFNEQFF
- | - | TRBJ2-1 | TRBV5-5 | TGTGCCAGCTACTTAGGTCCGGGAAGGGATGAGCAGTTCTTC | CASYLGPGRDEQFF
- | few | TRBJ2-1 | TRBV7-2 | TGTGCCAGCAGCTTAATGACGGGATGGGGTGGCAATGAGCAGTTCTTC | CASSLMTGWGGNEQFF
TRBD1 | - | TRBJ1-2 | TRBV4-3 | TGCGCCAGCAGCCAAGATAGGGGGACAGGGGGCGTCGGCTACACCTTC | CASSQDRGTGGVGYTF
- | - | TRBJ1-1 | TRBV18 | TGTGCCAGCTCACCTACGGGAAACACTGAAGCTTTCTTT | CASSPTGNTEAFF
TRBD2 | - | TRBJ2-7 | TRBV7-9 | TGTGCCAGCAGCCCCCGGCCTAGCGGGTTCGACGAGCAGTACTTC | CASSPRPSGFDEQYF
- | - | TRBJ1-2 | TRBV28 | TGTGCCAGCAGCACAATTCCGCACAGGGGCTACACCTTC | CASSTIPHRGYTF
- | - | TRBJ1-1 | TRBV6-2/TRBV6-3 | TGTGCCAGCAGTTACTCAAGGCCCAGGTCAGCTTTCTTT | CASSYSRPRSAFF
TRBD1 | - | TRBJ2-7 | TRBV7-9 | TGTGCCAGCAGCTTAGAGGGACAGGGAACCGGGCAGTACTTC | CASSLEGQGTGQYF
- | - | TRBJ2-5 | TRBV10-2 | TGCGCCAGCAGTGAGAGCCCGAGGGAGACCCAGTACTTC | CASSESPRETQYF
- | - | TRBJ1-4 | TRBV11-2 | TGTGCCAGCAGCCATCTCCTAGGGGAGGGTATTGAAAAACTGTTTTTT | CASSHLLGEGIEKLFF
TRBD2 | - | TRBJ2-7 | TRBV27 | TGTGCCAGCAGTCCCCGGACTAGCGGAATGGGCGAGCAGTACTTC | CASSPRTSGMGEQYF
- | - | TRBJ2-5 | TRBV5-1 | TGCGCCAGCAAAATCAACAGCCAAGAGACCCAGTACTTC | CASKINSQETQYF
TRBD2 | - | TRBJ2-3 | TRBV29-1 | TGCAGCGGGCTAGCGGGAGATTCCGATACGCAGTATTTT | CSGLAGDSDTQYF
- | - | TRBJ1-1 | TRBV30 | TGTGCCTGGAGTGACAGGGACACTGAAGCTTTCTTT | CAWSDRDTEAFF
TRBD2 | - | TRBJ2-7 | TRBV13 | TGTGCCAGCAGCTCGGGGACGGGAGGATCCTACGAGCAGTACTTC | CASSSGTGGSYEQYF
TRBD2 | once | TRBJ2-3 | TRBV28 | TGTGCCAGCAGTCAACTAGCGGGAGGGCCCACAGATACGCAGTATTTT | CASSQLAGGPTDTQYF
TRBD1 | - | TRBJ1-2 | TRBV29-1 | TGCAGCGCCGGACAGGGAAACTATGGCTACACCTTC | CSAGQGNYGYTF
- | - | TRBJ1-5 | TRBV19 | TGTGCCAGTAATAATCCAGGGGAAGGCAATCAGCCCCAGCATTTT | CASNNPGEGNQPQHF